These 30 T cell receptor beta chains came from one sample sequenced in a study of blood T cell repertoires in COVID-19. Generated by immunoSEQ multiplex PCR, the TCRdb table keeps only in-frame clones and is missing some. The sample has under 75,000 clones, roughly 89% seen once. Sequencing used peripheral blood. These receptors all come from a man aged 25 to 40 with acute or convalescent COVID-19.

The chain carries TRBV24-1 and TRBJ2-5; D perhaps matches TRBD2 (5 bases). Germline assignment: CDR1 KGHDR and CDR2 SFDVKD. CDR3 size: 15 residues. The ends were cut back, 4 bases at V and 2 bases at J, with 13 bases in the middle. The CDR3 DNA reads TGTGCCACCAGTGACCTCGGTACGGGGCAAGAGACCCAGTACTTC. This gives the protein CATSDLGTGQETQYF.

The chain combines TRBV7-9 with TRBJ1-2, with 8 bases that match TRBD1. Germline V lookup: CDR1 SEHNR, CDR2 FQNEAQ (reference sequence). The CDR3 is 15 amino acids. Germline trimming cut 5 bases from V and 2 bases from J; bases unmatched to any gene: 7. The chain's CDR3 is CASSNTGGDNYGYTF. The DNA of the CDR3 is TGTGCCAGCAGCAATACAGGGGGGGACAACTATGGCTACACCTTC.

This clone was seen once. The rearrangement uses TRBV28 and TRBJ2-7; unclear D gene. CDR1 is MDHEN, CDR2 SYDVKM, per germline. This CDR3 spans 14 amino acids. V lost 7 bases and J 3 bases, leaving 16 bases between the germline ends. The CDR3 loop is CASKGDGPIYEQYV. CDR3 bases: TGTGCCAGCAAAGGAGACGGCCCAATCTACGAGCAGTACGTC.

The chain's CDR3 is CASSDRGDGYTF. CDR3 DNA sequence: TGTGCCAGCAGCGACAGGGGAGATGGCTACACCTTC. V usage is TRBV12-3 or TRBV12-4 and J usage is TRBJ1-2; 8 bases map to TRBD1. The junction had 3 bases not matched to a gene; V was cut back by 6 bases and J by 6 bases. The CDR3 has 12 residues.

The rearrangement joins TRBV5-1 to TRBJ1-1, with D tentatively TRBD1 (6 bases). The CDR3 extends over 15 amino acids. The V gene lost 4 bases and the J gene lost 0 bases, with 13 bases spanning the gap. Germline V gene lookup returns CDR1 SGHRS and CDR2 YFSETQ. CDR3 coding DNA: TGCGCCAGCAGCCCGGACGGACAGTTGAACACTGAAGCTTTCTTT. Translated, it gives CASSPDGQLNTEAFF.

V is TRBV12-3 or TRBV12-4 and J is TRBJ2-1; D might be TRBD1 (5 bases). This CDR3 is 13 amino acids long. Trimming shortened V by 5 bases and J by 7 bases, and 12 bases separated the two germline ends. CDR3 DNA: TGTGCCAGCAGTAAGGGGTTGAAGAATGAGCAGTTCTTC. Amino acid sequence: CASSKGLKNEQFF.

V is TRBV5-1 and J is TRBJ2-1; tentative D call: TRBD1 (6 bases). The ends were cut back, 0 bases at V and 8 bases at J, with 21 bases in the middle. There are 17 residues in the CDR3. The germline gives CDR1 SGHRS, CDR2 YFSETQ. Here the CDR3 DNA reads TGCGCCAGCAGCTTGGGTCCGGAAACAGGGTATTCGGATGAGCAGTTCTTC. It codes for CASSLGPETGYSDEQFF.

V is TRBV19 and J is TRBJ2-7; 11 bases line up with TRBD2. J lost 3 bases, V lost 3 bases, and 10 bases had no gene match. Germline V gene sequence: CDR1 LNHDA, CDR2 SQIVND (reference sequence). The CDR3 has 17 residues. CDR3 region: CASSIGTSGRGIYEQYF. For the CDR3, the DNA is TGTGCCAGTAGTATTGGGACTAGCGGCCGCGGTATCTACGAGCAGTACTTC.

The chain combines TRBV11-2 with TRBJ1-3, with 9 bases that match TRBD1. V was pared by 1 base and J by 1 base, with 8 bases of the junction left unmatched. The CDR3 totals 18 residues. Germline CDR1 is SGHAT and CDR2 is FQNNGV. The CDR3 nucleotides are TGTGCCAGCAGCTTAGTGCGTAGGGGACAGGGATCTGGAAACACCATATATTTT. Protein: CASSLVRRGQGSGNTIYF.

V is TRBV5-1 and J is TRBJ2-1; TRBD1 matches at 7 bases. Trimming at V came to 1 base and at J to 1 base, leaving 2 bases not matched to a gene. The germline V gene encodes CDR1 SGHRS and CDR2 YFSETQ. CDR3 length equals 15 residues. CDR3 residues: CASSLWGQSYNEQFF. CDR3 bases: TGCGCCAGCAGCTTGTGGGGACAGTCCTACAATGAGCAGTTCTTC.

The chain uses TRBV30 and TRBJ2-2; 9 bases fit TRBD1. CDR1 is GTSNPN, CDR2 SVGIG, per germline (reference sequence). J was trimmed by 4 bases and V by 2 bases; bases with no gene match: 8. CDR3 length: 16 residues. The CDR3: CAWSKVPTGGTGELFF. CDR3 coding DNA: TGTGCCTGGAGTAAGGTACCGACAGGGGGCACCGGGGAGCTGTTTTTT.

This chain uses TRBV27 with TRBJ2-5; 8 nucleotides align to TRBD1. CDR1 is MNHEY, CDR2 SMNVEV, per germline (reference sequence). The CDR3 is 15 amino acids. Trimming cost V 6 bases and J 2 bases; bases outside gene matches: 8. CDR3 loop: CASSLLGQGQETQYF. The CDR3 DNA is TGTGCCAGCAGCCTTCTTGGACAGGGTCAAGAGACCCAGTACTTC.

This clone was counted once. J is TRBJ2-5 and V is TRBV5-1, with D tentatively TRBD1 (6 bases). V lost 1 base and J lost 2, with 6 bases in between. Germline V gene lookup returns CDR1 SGHRS and CDR2 YFSETQ. CDR3 length: 13 amino acids. The CDR3 here is CASSLRGQETQYF. Written as DNA, the CDR3 is TGCGCCAGCAGCTTGAGGGGGCAAGAGACCCAGTACTTC. Full variable domain (remainder filled in from reference TRBV5-1 and TRBJ2-5): KAGVTQTPRYLIKTRGQQVTLSCSPISGHRSVSWYQQTPGQGLQFLFEYFSETQRNKGNFPGRFSGRQFSNSRSEMNVSTLELGDSALYLCASSLRGQETQYFGPGTRLLVL.

The chain couples TRBV27 to TRBJ1-5; D gene ambiguous. This CDR3 has 14 amino acids. The V and J ends lost 2 bases and 4 bases respectively, with 9 bases between them. Germline assignment: CDR1 MNHEY and CDR2 SMNVEV (reference sequence). The CDR3: CASSLPGLNQPQHF. The CDR3 DNA is TGTGCCAGCAGTTTACCCGGACTGAATCAGCCCCAGCATTTT.

The CDR3 coding sequence is TGTGCCACCAGGGACAGTAATTATGGCTACACCTTC. Encoded protein: CATRDSNYGYTF. The V and J genes are TRBV19 and TRBJ1-2; 7 nucleotides line up with TRBD1. The length of the CDR3 is 12 residues. V was clipped by 10 bases and J by 5 bases; unmatched bases: 7. Germline CDR1 LNHDA, CDR2 SQIVND (reference sequence).

The chain recombines TRBV9 with TRBJ2-3, with 7 bases aligning to TRBD1. CDR1 and CDR2 from the germline V gene are SGDLS and YYNGEE. This CDR3 is built from 14 residues. With V trimmed by 0 bases and J by 4 bases, 2 bases remained unmatched. In nucleotides, the CDR3 is TGTGCCAGCAGCGTAGGGACAGGTGCAGATACGCAGTATTTT. It is translated as CASSVGTGADTQYF.

The chain combines TRBV5-6 with TRBJ2-2; maybe TRBD1 (6 bases). Germline V gene lookup returns CDR1 SGHDT and CDR2 YYEEEE. This CDR3 is 16 amino acids long. Trimming took off 0 bases at V and 0 bases at J, with 9 bases between the two ends. Here the CDR3 reads CASSLDRGTNTGELFF. The CDR3 DNA is TGTGCCAGCAGCTTGGATAGGGGGACGAACACCGGGGAGCTGTTTTTT.

V and J are TRBV4-2 and TRBJ1-6; a possible D gene is TRBD1 (6 bases). The V gene lost 0 bases and the J gene lost 7 bases, with 16 bases spanning the gap. The CDR3 is 17 residues long. Germline values: CDR1 LGHNA, CDR2 YNFKEQ. CDR3 nucleotides: TGTGCCAGCAGCCAAGAATTGAGGCAGGGGAACAATTCACCCCTCCACTTT. It encodes CASSQELRQGNNSPLHF.

This sequence joins TRBV24-1 and TRBJ2-3; tentative D call: TRBD1 (6 bases). Trimming removed 4 bases from V and 6 bases from J, with 16 bases in between. Germline CDR1 is KGHDR and CDR2 is SFDVKD. The length of the CDR3 is 15 residues. The CDR3 nucleotides read TGTGCCACCAGTGAGCCCACGCAGGGGTTCGATACGCAGTATTTT. This sequence encodes CATSEPTQGFDTQYF.

The chain has TRBV7-8 and TRBJ1-1, with D unresolved. From germline, CDR1 is SGHVS and CDR2 FQNEAQ. V lost 5 bases to trimming and J lost 4 bases, with 14 bases between them. The CDR3 spans 14 residues. The CDR3 nucleotides are TGTGCCAGCAGCCTTAGAGACTGGAGCACTGAAGCTTTCTTT. Translated, it gives CASSLRDWSTEAFF.

V gene TRBV30 combines with J gene TRBJ2-7; TRBD1 matches at 9 bases. Germline CDR1 reads GTSNPN; CDR2 reads SVGIG (reference sequence). After removal of 5 bases from V and 5 bases from J, the junction contained 1 base not matched to a gene. This CDR3 has 11 residues. CDR3 amino acids: CAWGDRDEQYV. Written as DNA, the CDR3 is TGTGCCTGGGGGGACAGGGACGAGCAGTACGTC.

The chain is built from TRBV19 and TRBJ2-2, with TRBD1 matching 9 bases. The CDR3 spans 15 residues. V gave up 9 bases and J gave up 5 bases; unmatched junction bases: 10. Germline values: CDR1 LNHDA, CDR2 SQIVND (reference sequence). The CDR3 nucleotides are TGTGCCAGCGGGGCAAGGGACAGGGCGACCGGGGAGCTGTTTTTT. Translation: CASGARDRATGELFF. Full variable domain (rest looked up from reference TRBV19 and TRBJ2-2): DGGITQSPKYLFRKEGQNVTLSCEQNLNHDAMYWYRQDPGQGLRLIYYSQIVNDFQKGDIAEGYSVSREKKESFPLTVTSAQKNPTAFYLCASGARDRATGELFFGEGSRLTVL.

The chain uses TRBV7-2 and TRBJ2-5; a weak D match, TRBD2 (6 bases). The germline V gene encodes CDR1 SGHTA and CDR2 FQGNSA. The CDR3 contains 14 residues. Trimming stripped 2 bases from V and 5 bases from J, with 12 bases between. In nucleotides, the CDR3 is TGTGCCAGCAGCTTATTTGCTAGCGCGGAGACCCAGTACTTC. Protein sequence: CASSLFASAETQYF.

This clone was picked up one time. V is TRBV2 and J is TRBJ2-3; 7 bases align to TRBD1. This CDR3 comprises 13 residues. The V segment lost 7 bases and the J segment 3 bases; nucleotides outside the gene matches: 4. Germline loops: CDR1 SNHLY, CDR2 FYNNEI. CDR3: CASKPGGTDTQYF. The CDR3 nucleotides read TGTGCCAGCAAGCCAGGGGGAACAGATACGCAGTATTTT.

J is TRBJ2-1 and V is TRBV29-1; 8 nucleotides line up with TRBD1. Germline CDR1 and CDR2: SQVTM and ANQGSEA. This CDR3 is built from 13 residues. The trim removed 3 bases at V and 9 bases at J, leaving 7 bases unmatched. CDR3 protein: CSVERTGSGEQFF. In DNA, the CDR3 is TGCAGCGTTGAGAGGACAGGGTCGGGTGAGCAGTTCTTC.

This chain connects TRBV5-1 to TRBJ1-4; TRBD1 might be the D (5 bases). The germline gives CDR1 SGHRS, CDR2 YFSETQ. Trimming left V 6 bases short and J 3 bases short, with 12 bases between. The CDR3 sequence is 14 residues long. Here the CDR3 reads CASTLDRANEKLFF. CDR3 DNA: TGCGCCAGCACCCTTGACAGAGCTAATGAAAAACTGTTTTTT.

This chain links TRBV6-5 with TRBJ2-5, with TRBD2 as a possible D gene (5 bases). Trimming cost V 7 bases and J 2 bases, with 17 bases left between them. In germline, CDR1 is MNHEY, CDR2 SVGAGI. CDR3 length: 15 residues. CDR3 nucleotides: TGTGCCAGCATATGGGCAAGCGGCCCGCAAGAGACCCAGTACTTC. This codes for CASIWASGPQETQYF.

This chain links TRBV2 with TRBJ2-2; maybe TRBD2 (7 bases). This CDR3 is built from 15 residues. Trimming removed 6 bases at V and 5 bases at J, with 16 bases between. Germline CDR1 SNHLY, CDR2 FYNNEI. DNA for the CDR3: TGTGCCAGCAGCGAGGGGGGGCTGGGAACCGGGGAGCTGTTTTTT. It translates to CASSEGGLGTGELFF.

Turning to this clone: This sample includes further DNA sequences coding for the same CDR3. The V gene is TRBV13, the J gene TRBJ1-1; 12 bases map to TRBD1. The CDR3 spans 16 residues. Germline V CDR1 and CDR2: PRHDT, FYEKMQ (reference sequence). J gave up 3 bases and V 5 bases, and 7 bases lay outside the gene matches. CDR3 DNA: TGTGCCAGCAGCCCACCGGGACAGGGGGCGGACACTGAAGCTTTCTTT. Translating gives CASSPPGQGADTEAFF.

Here the CDR3 DNA reads TGTGCCAGCAGCTCTTACACAGATACGCAGTATTTT. This sequence encodes CASSSYTDTQYF. The V call is TRBV6-2 or TRBV6-3, the J call TRBJ2-3, with D hard to call. The V gene lost 6 bases and the J gene lost 2 bases, with 6 bases spanning the gap. Looked up from germline, CDR1 is MNHEY and CDR2 is SVGEGT. The CDR3 length is 12 residues.